This T cell receptor (beta chain) originates from a study of blood T cell repertoires in COVID-19. Study-level background: Acute and convalescent COVID-19 specimens originated in the United States, Italy and Spain. T cells, B-cell-depleted T cells, or PBMCs provided the cDNA or gDNA that served as material.

In the study's own analysis: Using reference gene primer amplification, nucleated cell counts were estimated. Assay used: immunoSEQ multiplex PCR; TCRdb lists only in-frame clones, some missing. V, J and clone size reflect that table, while D and trimming were determined from the DNA. This sample yields tens of thousands of clones, of which around 81% are seen a single time; around 5% belongs to the top ten. Seattle patients were enrolled while actively infected and followed longitudinally. CDR3 length: 15 residues. Trimming shortened V by 4 bases and J by 1 base, and 13 bases separated the two germline ends. The V gene's germline CDR1 is MDHEN and CDR2 SYDVKM.

The V and J genes are TRBV28 and TRBJ2-5; D call uncertain. The TCR sequence derives from an elderly man with COVID-19, enrolled during active disease. Sequencing used peripheral blood. The DNA of the CDR3 is TGTGCCAGCAGTTCAGTGGGCGCTTTCCAAGAGACCCAGTACTTC. Protein product: CASSSVGAFQETQYF.